Listed below are T cell receptor beta chains from one sample, sequenced in a study of CD8 T cells in Susac syndrome. In TCRdb, the immunoSEQ multiplex PCR reads were re-called with MiXCR into one record per CDR3 protein. Among approximately 46,000 distinct CDR3 sequences listed, 90% to 95% were seen once. Sequenced sample: CD8+ T cells from PBMCs. These receptors came from a human donor in good health. The CDR3 runs from the conserved cysteine through the conserved F or W. A D gene is named only where the DNA matches it firmly. Only part of the rows carry a size: once, few, many, or a class if the clone is expanded.

j_call d_call v_call clone_size cdr3_aa cdr3_nt
TRBJ2-7 NA TRBV4-3 NA CASSRGPEVPYEQYF TGCGCCAGCAGCCGAGGTCCCGAAGTTCCTTACGAGCAGTACTTC
TRBJ1-2 NA TRBV7-9 few CASSLAGKVGYGYTF TGTGCCAGCAGCTTAGCGGGGAAAGTAGGCTATGGCTACACCTTC
TRBJ1-1 NA TRBV5-4 NA CASSLAAEAFF TGTGCCAGCAGCTTGGCCGCTGAAGCTTTCTTT
TRBJ1-2 TRBD1 TRBV5-1 once CASSLPGQGRGYTF TGCGCCAGCAGCCTACCGGGACAGGGCCGGGGCTACACCTTC
TRBJ2-1 NA TRBV25-1 NA CASGISREQFF TGTGCCAGCGGAATTAGCCGGGAGCAGTTCTTC
TRBJ1-1 NA TRBV5-6 few CASSLRRGREAFF TGTGCCAGCAGCTTGCGAAGGGGAAGGGAGGCTTTCTTT
TRBJ2-1 TRBD2 TRBV24-1 NA CATSDYPGGPDEQFF TGTGCCACCAGTGATTATCCGGGAGGGCCGGATGAGCAGTTCTTC
TRBJ1-1 NA TRBV27 NA CASSLEQGNTEAFF TGTGCCAGCAGTTTGGAACAGGGGAACACTGAAGCTTTCTTT
TRBJ2-5 NA TRBV20-1 NA CSARDNSVAVGRETQYF TGCAGTGCTAGAGATAACAGTGTAGCGGTTGGGAGGGAGACCCAGTACTTC
TRBJ2-6 NA TRBV4-1 NA CASSQAPGTGANVLTF TGCGCCAGCAGCCAAGCCCCAGGGACTGGGGCCAACGTCCTGACTTTC
TRBJ1-5 NA TRBV7-9 NA CASSEPGHSQPQHF TGTGCCAGCAGCGAACCGGGACATTCGCAGCCCCAGCATTTT
TRBJ2-1 NA TRBV6-5 once CASSYFAGPEQFF TGTGCCAGCAGTTACTTTGCGGGGCCCGAGCAGTTCTTC
TRBJ2-4 NA TRBV4-1 NA CASSQEGSGIAKNIQYF TGCGCCAGCAGCCAAGAAGGCAGCGGTATAGCCAAAAACATTCAGTACTTC
TRBJ2-7 NA TRBV6-2/TRBV6-3 once CASCRNSRWEQYF TGTGCCAGCTGCAGGAACTCCCGGTGGGAGCAGTACTTC
TRBJ2-7 NA TRBV11-2 NA CASSLGQARRSYEQYF TGTGCCAGCAGCTTAGGACAGGCCAGGAGAAGCTACGAGCAGTACTTC
TRBJ2-6 NA TRBV5-1 NA CASSLGQMMAGANVLTF TGCGCCAGCAGCTTAGGACAGATGATGGCTGGGGCCAACGTCCTGACTTTC
TRBJ2-7 TRBD2 TRBV4-1 NA CASSQGLAGIYEQYF TGCGCCAGCAGCCAAGGACTAGCGGGGATCTACGAGCAGTACTTC
TRBJ2-7 TRBD1 TRBV7-2 NA CASSLVAGQGVGEQYF TGTGCCAGCAGCTTAGTAGCGGGACAGGGGGTGGGCGAGCAGTACTTC
TRBJ2-1 TRBD2 TRBV6-1 NA CASLRTSGSHSYNEQFF TGTGCCAGCCTGCGGACTAGCGGGAGCCACTCCTACAATGAGCAGTTCTTC
TRBJ2-7 NA TRBV14 NA CASSQGHTSYEQYF TGTGCCAGCAGCCAAGGCCACACCTCCTACGAGCAGTACTTC
TRBJ1-1 TRBD1 TRBV18 NA CASSHSGQGNTEAFF TGTGCCAGCTCACACTCGGGACAGGGCAACACTGAAGCTTTCTTT
TRBJ2-3 TRBD1 TRBV13 NA CASSLFGTGLVTQYF TGTGCCAGCAGCTTATTTGGGACAGGGCTTGTTACGCAGTATTTT
TRBJ2-7 TRBD2 TRBV5-4 NA CASSYGTSGSEQYF TGTGCCAGCAGCTACGGGACTAGCGGGAGCGAGCAGTACTTC
TRBJ2-5 NA TRBV6-2/TRBV6-3 NA CASSYSRRGGETQYF TGTGCCAGCAGTTACTCGCGGAGGGGAGGAGAGACCCAGTACTTC
TRBJ2-5 TRBD1 TRBV27 NA CASSYLGTAQETQYF TGTGCCAGCAGTTACCTGGGGACAGCTCAAGAGACCCAGTACTTC
TRBJ2-7 NA TRBV13 NA CASSSPGSYEQYF TGTGCCAGCAGCTCCCCGGGATCCTACGAGCAGTACTTC
TRBJ1-1 NA TRBV30 NA CAWSSSPGARAEAFF TGTGCCTGGAGTTCTTCCCCAGGGGCGAGGGCTGAAGCTTTCTTT
TRBJ2-7 NA TRBV29-1 NA CSVEDYYEQYF TGCAGCGTTGAGGATTACTACGAGCAGTACTTC
TRBJ2-1 TRBD2 TRBV27 NA CASSLYFLAGDPNEQFF TGTGCCAGCAGTTTATATTTTCTAGCGGGAGATCCGAATGAGCAGTTCTTC